The TCR beta chain described here comes from a study of T cell responses to AZD1222 COVID-19 vaccine. Data came from immunoSEQ multiplex PCR; TCRdb stores just in-frame clones and leaves some out. This sample has 100,000 to 150,000 clones, with 80% to 95% found just once. CDR3 length equals 14 residues. The V gene lost 4 bases and the J gene lost 1 base, with 13 bases spanning the gap. Looked up from germline, CDR1 is GTSNPN and CDR2 is SVGIG (reference sequence). Sequencing used peripheral blood, obtained 28 days after the second AZD1222 dose. This rearrangement joins TRBV30 to TRBJ1-1; the D is unclear. The TCR sequence derives from an adult who received the AZD1222 COVID-19 vaccine. The CDR3: CAWNHGPGNTEAFF. Here the CDR3 DNA reads TGTGCCTGGAACCACGGGCCGGGGAACACTGAAGCTTTCTTT.